This TCR beta chain was documented in a study of cytomegalovirus exposure and HLA in healthy donors. The CDR3 is made up of 14 amino acids. CDR1 SNHLY and CDR2 FYNNEI come from the germline V gene. Deletions cut 7 bases from V and 7 bases from J, with 19 bases between. Researchers ran the PCR with 60 Vbeta and 13 Jbeta primers. Sequencing was performed with immunoSEQ multiplex PCR; in TCRdb, only in-frame clones are kept and a portion is missing. The table lists fewer than 150,000 clones, 78% of them singletons, with 5% to 7.5% in the top ten. The chain employs TRBV2 and TRBJ1-1; D perhaps matches TRBD1 (5 bases). This clonotype was sampled from a woman aged 40 to 49 in good health and CMV-seropositive. The sequenced sample was PBMCs. For the CDR3, the DNA is TGTGCCAGCACCCGGACGAAGGGGTACGGTGAAGCTTTCTTT. As protein: CASTRTKGYGEAFF.